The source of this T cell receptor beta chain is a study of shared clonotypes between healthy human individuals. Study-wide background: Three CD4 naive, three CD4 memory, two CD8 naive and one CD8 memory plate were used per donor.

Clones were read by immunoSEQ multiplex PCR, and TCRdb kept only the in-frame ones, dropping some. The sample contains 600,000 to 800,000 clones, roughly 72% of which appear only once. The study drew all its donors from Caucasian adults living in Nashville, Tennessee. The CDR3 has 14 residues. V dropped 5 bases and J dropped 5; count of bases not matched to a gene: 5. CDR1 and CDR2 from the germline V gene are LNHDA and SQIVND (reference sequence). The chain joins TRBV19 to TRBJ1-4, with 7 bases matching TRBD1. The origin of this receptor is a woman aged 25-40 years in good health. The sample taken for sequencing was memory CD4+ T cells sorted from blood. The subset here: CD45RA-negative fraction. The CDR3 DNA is TGTGCCAGTAGTCGACAGGGCGACAATGAAAAACTGTTTTTT. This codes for CASSRQGDNEKLFF.